This is a list of T cell receptor beta chains from one sample in a study of graft-versus-host responses after intestinal transplantation. The antigens these receptors bind are not known. The repertoire was sequenced with immunoSEQ multiplex PCR; TCRdb's copy has only in-frame clones and lacks some. Here the sample spans about 99,000 clones, approximately 93% being singletons. The specimen comprised unstimulated CD8+ T cells sorted from spleen or lymph node cells, sampled before intestinal transplant. The receptors here all came from a human donor who received an intestinal transplant. CDR3s include the opening cysteine and the closing phenylalanine or tryptophan. D genes are given only for firm matches. The listing skips clone size in some rows; elsewhere it reads once, few, many or a size class.

abundance,j_gene,v_gene,d_gene,CDR3aa,CDR3nt
NA,TRBJ1-1,TRBV7-4,NA,CASSLAGVGEFGTEAFF,TGTGCCAGCAGCTTAGCGGGCGTCGGGGAATTTGGGACTGAAGCTTTCTTT
NA,TRBJ2-2,TRBV11-3,NA,CASSYTGELFF,TGTGCCAGCAGTTATACCGGGGAGCTGTTTTTT
NA,TRBJ1-1,TRBV2,NA,CAIGRELNTEAFF,TGTGCCATCGGGAGGGAGCTGAACACTGAAGCTTTCTTT
NA,TRBJ2-1,TRBV10-2,NA,CASSETMDGFYNEQFF,TGCGCCAGCAGTGAGACCATGGACGGTTTCTACAATGAGCAGTTCTTC
NA,TRBJ2-4,TRBV5-5,NA,CASSLEQGGDIQYF,TGTGCCAGCAGCTTGGAGCAGGGAGGAGACATTCAGTACTTC
NA,TRBJ2-7,TRBV11-2,NA,CASSFPESYEQYF,TGTGCCAGCAGCTTCCCGGAATCCTACGAGCAGTACTTC
NA,TRBJ1-2,TRBV11-2,TRBD1,CASSLEDREDGYTF,TGTGCCAGCAGCTTAGAAGACAGGGAGGATGGCTACACCTTC
once,TRBJ1-4,TRBV27,NA,CASRPGTELNEKLFF,TGTGCCAGCAGGCCCGGGACGGAACTGAATGAAAAACTGTTTTTT
NA,TRBJ2-7,TRBV11-2,TRBD2,CASSFSGGAFYEQYF,TGTGCCAGCAGCTTTTCGGGGGGGGCTTTCTACGAGCAGTACTTC
NA,TRBJ2-3,TRBV9,NA,CASSAAYWEAEESDTQYF,TGTGCCAGCAGCGCCGCATACTGGGAAGCGGAGGAGTCAGATACGCAGTATTTT
NA,TRBJ1-2,TRBV6-5,TRBD1,CASSYQWDRNYGYTF,TGTGCCAGCAGTTACCAATGGGACAGAAACTATGGCTACACCTTC
NA,TRBJ1-5,TRBV28,NA,CASSFQGSHQPQHF,TGTGCCAGCAGTTTCCAGGGGTCCCATCAGCCCCAGCATTTT
NA,TRBJ1-1,TRBV4-1,NA,CASSQAPGARTEAFF,TGCGCCAGCAGCCAAGCGCCGGGGGCGAGGACTGAAGCTTTCTTT
NA,TRBJ2-1,TRBV6-5,NA,CASSYAGTDEREQFF,TGTGCCAGCAGTTACGCCGGGACTGACGAACGCGAGCAGTTCTTC
NA,TRBJ1-5,TRBV19,NA,CASSTDRYQPQHF,TGTGCCAGTAGTACGGACAGATATCAGCCCCAGCATTTT
NA,TRBJ2-1,TRBV11-2,NA,CASNSWDHNEQFF,TGTGCCAGCAACTCATGGGACCACAATGAGCAGTTCTTC
NA,TRBJ1-5,TRBV6-5,NA,CASGTQPNQPQHF,TGTGCCAGCGGAACTCAGCCGAATCAGCCCCAGCATTTT
NA,TRBJ2-6,TRBV4-1,TRBD1,CASSQGSGGTGANVLTF,TGCGCCAGCAGCCAAGGCTCAGGGGGCACTGGGGCCAACGTCCTGACTTTC
NA,TRBJ1-6,TRBV6-6,NA,CASSTSSYNSPLHF,TGTGCCAGCAGTACCAGCTCCTATAATTCACCCCTCCACTTT
NA,TRBJ1-4,TRBV11-2,NA,CASTFAVTNEKLFF,TGTGCCAGCACCTTCGCCGTAACTAATGAAAAACTGTTTTTT
NA,TRBJ1-5,TRBV6-1,NA,CASSEGQYSNQPQHF,TGTGCCAGCAGTGAAGGGCAGTATAGCAATCAGCCCCAGCATTTT
NA,TRBJ1-2,TRBV4-1,NA,CASSQEVPGDFYGYTF,TGCGCCAGCAGCCAAGAGGTGCCAGGGGATTTCTATGGCTACACCTTC
NA,TRBJ1-1,TRBV5-1,NA,CASSAGRTDNTEAFF,TGCGCCAGCAGCGCCGGAAGGACCGATAACACTGAAGCTTTCTTT
NA,TRBJ1-1,TRBV4-1,NA,CASSQEGTKAFF,TGCGCCAGCAGCCAAGAGGGGACCAAAGCTTTCTTT
NA,TRBJ1-1,TRBV23-1,NA,CASESTEAFF,TGCGCCAGCGAAAGCACTGAAGCTTTCTTT
NA,TRBJ2-7,TRBV7-8,NA,CASSFRDSILYEQYF,TGTGCCAGCAGTTTCCGGGACTCGATCTTATACGAGCAGTACTTC
NA,TRBJ2-7,TRBV5-4,NA,CASSHLENNSYEQYF,TGTGCCAGCAGCCATCTAGAAAATAACTCCTACGAGCAGTACTTC
NA,TRBJ2-2,TRBV15,NA,CATSRPYGHPGELFF,TGTGCCACCAGCAGACCTTACGGACATCCCGGGGAGCTGTTTTTT
NA,TRBJ1-1,TRBV28,NA,CASSAGTFNEAFF,TGTGCCAGCAGCGCCGGGACATTCAATGAGGCTTTCTTT
NA,TRBJ1-1,TRBV15,TRBD1,CATGGDRTNTEAFF,TGTGCCACCGGGGGGGACAGAACGAACACTGAAGCTTTCTTT
NA,TRBJ2-1,TRBV5-3,NA,CARTPPTGVIGGGPNEQFF,TGTGCCAGAACCCCTCCGACAGGGGTGATAGGGGGGGGCCCCAATGAGCAGTTCTTC
once,TRBJ1-5,TRBV6-6,NA,CASSRWSGPNQPQHF,TGTGCCAGCAGTCGATGGTCCGGGCCCAATCAGCCCCAGCATTTT
NA,TRBJ2-1,TRBV30,NA,CAWNRGNEQFF,TGTGCCTGGAATAGGGGGAATGAGCAGTTCTTC
NA,TRBJ1-1,TRBV27,NA,CASSLSSRNTEAFF,TGTGCCAGCAGTTTATCGTCCAGAAACACTGAAGCTTTCTTT
once,TRBJ1-2,TRBV5-1,TRBD1,CASSFGTGQEYTF,TGCGCCAGCAGCTTTGGGACAGGTCAAGAGTACACCTTC
NA,TRBJ2-7,TRBV10-3,NA,CAISPGLEGYEQYF,TGTGCCATCAGTCCGGGGTTAGAGGGCTACGAGCAGTACTTC
NA,TRBJ2-5,TRBV5-4,NA,CASSSPSGEQYF,TGTGCCAGCAGCTCCCCCTCTGGGGAGCAGTACTTC
NA,TRBJ2-3,TRBV11-2,TRBD2,CASSFLAGGLDTQYF,TGTGCCAGCAGCTTTCTAGCGGGGGGGCTGGATACGCAGTATTTT
NA,TRBJ1-4,TRBV6-1,NA,CASWQIFLFF,TGTGCCAGCTGGCAGATTTTTCTGTTTTTT
NA,TRBJ1-4,TRBV6-6,NA,CASSSQGGVWEKLFF,TGTGCCAGCAGTTCACAGGGTGGAGTTTGGGAAAAACTGTTTTTT
NA,TRBJ2-3,TRBV7-9,NA,CASSFRQTDTQYF,TGTGCCAGCAGCTTTAGACAGACAGATACGCAGTATTTT
NA,TRBJ2-6,TRBV15,NA,CATSAQSSGANVLTF,TGTGCCACCAGCGCACAGAGCTCTGGGGCCAACGTCCTGACTTTC
NA,TRBJ1-2,TRBV9,NA,CASRSYGYTF,TGTGCCAGCCGGAGCTATGGCTACACCTTC
NA,TRBJ1-5,TRBV7-6,NA,CASSLVGAGRFEAQHF,TGTGCCAGCAGCTTAGTTGGGGCCGGTAGGTTTGAAGCCCAGCATTTT
NA,TRBJ1-3,TRBV7-6,TRBD1,CASSSFGTVGNTIYF,TGTGCCAGCAGCTCCTTCGGGACAGTTGGAAACACCATATATTTT
NA,TRBJ1-2,TRBV2,NA,CASKGEVVYGYTF,TGTGCCAGCAAAGGGGAGGTGGTCTATGGCTACACCTTC
NA,TRBJ1-3,TRBV19,NA,CATTEPEYSGNTIYF,TGTGCCACCACTGAGCCGGAATACTCTGGAAACACCATATATTTT
NA,TRBJ2-1,TRBV7-8,NA,CASSLGVGAHSYNEQFF,TGTGCCAGCAGCTTAGGGGTTGGCGCACACTCCTACAATGAGCAGTTCTTC
NA,TRBJ2-1,TRBV5-1,NA,CASSLRSGEPTYNEQFF,TGCGCCAGCAGCTTGCGGTCGGGGGAACCCACCTACAATGAGCAGTTCTTC
NA,TRBJ1-2,TRBV5-1,NA,CASSPARELRYGYTF,TGCGCCAGCAGCCCGGCCAGGGAGCTTCGATATGGCTACACCTTC
NA,TRBJ1-2,TRBV9,NA,CASSGRTEGYTF,TGTGCCAGCAGCGGACGGACAGAGGGCTACACCTTC
NA,TRBJ2-3,TRBV7-2,TRBD2,CASSSGLVGTDTQYF,TGTGCCAGCAGCTCGGGACTAGTTGGCACAGATACGCAGTATTTT
NA,TRBJ2-2,TRBV12-5,NA,CASGANTGELFF,TGTGCTAGTGGAGCGAACACCGGGGAGCTGTTTTTT
NA,TRBJ2-7,TRBV4-1,NA,CASSPTDKTYEQYF,TGCGCCAGCAGCCCCACCGATAAGACCTACGAGCAGTACTTC